This T cell receptor (beta chain) was documented in a study of CD8 T cells in ankylosing spondylitis. Study outcomes and limitations: With a CD8+ phenotype, disease-linked clones were relatively rare in peripheral blood. Prior work had noted some motif variants in reactive arthritis blood and synovial fluid. What seemed typical of ankylosing spondylitis blood was a TCR beta motif built from about 8 highly homologous variants.

This clonotype showed up many times. Its antigen is as yet unknown. For TCR beta, libraries came from quantitative 5'-RACE with molecular barcodes. Via MiXCR, TCRdb re-called the 5' RACE reads, giving one row per CDR3 protein. The top ten clones hold about 15% of a sample with about 180,000 distinct CDR3 sequences, 9.8% of them seen once. V gave up 1 base and J gave up 5 bases; unmatched junction bases: 4. The CDR3 is made up of 15 amino acids. The rearrangement uses TRBV12-3 or TRBV12-4 and TRBJ2-3; 9 bases agree with TRBD1. Input material: blood, either unsorted or a sorted T cell fraction (not recorded which). The TCR sequence derives from a female donor with ankylosing spondylitis or in good health (not recorded which). The CDR3, as DNA: TGTGCCAGCAGTTTAGGGACAGGGGAGTTAGATACGCAGTATTTT. Its translation: CASSLGTGELDTQYF.